Listed below are T cell receptor beta chains from one sample, sequenced in a study of shared clonotypes between healthy human individuals. The protocol was immunoSEQ multiplex PCR, while the TCRdb copy is restricted to in-frame clones and leaves out a portion. The data hold hundreds of thousands of clones, with 90% to 95% observed a single time. Specimen: naive CD8+ T cells sorted from blood. The receptors here all came from a young woman in good health. Both conserved end residues are part of each CDR3. The order of the fields is clone size, J gene, V gene, D gene, CDR3 DNA, CDR3 protein. A D gene is named only where the DNA matches it firmly. Size tells how often a clone was seen (once, few, many) or the class of an expanded clone, and some rows leave it out.

clone_size: -
j_call: TRBJ2-3
v_call: TRBV7-9
d_call: TRBD2
cdr3_nt: TGTGCCAGCAGCTTTACTAGCGGTCCTAGCACAGATACGCAGTATTTT
cdr3_aa: CASSFTSGPSTDTQYF

clone_size: once
j_call: TRBJ2-7
v_call: TRBV7-9
d_call: -
cdr3_nt: TGTGCCAGCAGCTTAGATTTGAGAACCTACGAGCAGTACTTC
cdr3_aa: CASSLDLRTYEQYF

clone_size: -
j_call: TRBJ1-3
v_call: TRBV28
d_call: -
cdr3_nt: TGTGCCAGCAGATCTACAGGATCCTCTGGAAACACCATATATTTT
cdr3_aa: CASRSTGSSGNTIYF

clone_size: -
j_call: TRBJ1-2
v_call: TRBV28
d_call: TRBD1
cdr3_nt: TGTGCCAGCAGTTCACAGGGGGCTTGGTATGGCTACACCTTC
cdr3_aa: CASSSQGAWYGYTF

clone_size: -
j_call: TRBJ2-7
v_call: TRBV6-1
d_call: TRBD2
cdr3_nt: TGTGCCAGCAGTGGGGGACTAGCGGGGCACTACGAGCAGTACTTC
cdr3_aa: CASSGGLAGHYEQYF

clone_size: -
j_call: TRBJ1-2
v_call: TRBV9
d_call: -
cdr3_nt: TGTGCCAGCAGCGTAGTGGCCCATGGCTACACCTTC
cdr3_aa: CASSVVAHGYTF

clone_size: -
j_call: TRBJ2-7
v_call: TRBV7-9
d_call: -
cdr3_nt: TGTGCCAGCAGCGCCGGGGGCTGGTACGAGCAGTACTTC
cdr3_aa: CASSAGGWYEQYF

clone_size: -
j_call: TRBJ2-7
v_call: TRBV7-6
d_call: -
cdr3_nt: TGTGCCAGCAGTCCCGACAGGATCTCCTACGAGCAGTACTTC
cdr3_aa: CASSPDRISYEQYF

clone_size: -
j_call: TRBJ2-2
v_call: TRBV9
d_call: TRBD2
cdr3_nt: TGTGCCAGCGGACTGACTAGCGGGCGGTCCGGGGAGCTGTTTTTT
cdr3_aa: CASGLTSGRSGELFF

clone_size: -
j_call: TRBJ2-7
v_call: TRBV28
d_call: -
cdr3_nt: TGTGCCAGCAGTTTAGACCTCGAGCAGTACTTC
cdr3_aa: CASSLDLEQYF

clone_size: -
j_call: TRBJ2-1
v_call: TRBV7-9
d_call: -
cdr3_nt: TGTGCCAGCACGTCGGGACGGGGGAATGAGCAGTTCTTC
cdr3_aa: CASTSGRGNEQFF

clone_size: -
j_call: TRBJ2-5
v_call: TRBV5-6
d_call: -
cdr3_nt: TGTGCCAGCAGCTCGGTAGGGGCAGGGCAAGAGACCCAGTACTTC
cdr3_aa: CASSSVGAGQETQYF

clone_size: -
j_call: TRBJ2-5
v_call: TRBV7-9
d_call: -
cdr3_nt: TGTGCCAGCAGTTCCTCGTACCACGGGGAGACCCAGTACTTC
cdr3_aa: CASSSSYHGETQYF

clone_size: -
j_call: TRBJ2-3
v_call: TRBV4-1
d_call: -
cdr3_nt: TGCGCCAGCAGCCCTTCCCCAACGGGGGCAGATACGCAGTATTTT
cdr3_aa: CASSPSPTGADTQYF

clone_size: -
j_call: TRBJ2-7
v_call: TRBV27
d_call: -
cdr3_nt: TGTGCCAGCAGTTTAGTACAGGGCGTTCCCGGGACCGAGCAGTACTTC
cdr3_aa: CASSLVQGVPGTEQYF

clone_size: -
j_call: TRBJ1-1
v_call: TRBV20-1
d_call: -
cdr3_nt: TGCAGTGCTAGACCTCCTTATGAAGCTTTCTTT
cdr3_aa: CSARPPYEAFF

clone_size: -
j_call: TRBJ2-7
v_call: TRBV7-8
d_call: TRBD2
cdr3_nt: TGTGCCAGCAGCTTAGTTACGCGGGAGGTACACTACGAGCAGTACTTC
cdr3_aa: CASSLVTREVHYEQYF